This T cell receptor (beta chain) is from a study of CD8 T cells in Susac syndrome (dated by TCRdb to the late 2010s). Study-wide context: The study used repertoire sequencing to test whether antigen drove CD8+ T cell activation and differentiation in Susac syndrome. Clonality of the CD8+ T cell repertoire was compared between more than 10 healthy donors, 14 Susac syndrome patients and roughly 15 multiple sclerosis patients.

Results and caveats for the whole study, not just this receptor: The TCR sequencing and HLA analysis was acknowledged to have included a relatively small number of individuals.

High-throughput TCR beta sequencing profiled peripheral blood CD8+ and CD4+ T cells from healthy donors, Susac syndrome patients and multiple sclerosis patients. Healthy donors were included as age- and sex-matched controls. Bulk CD8+ and CD4+ T cells were purified magnetically by negative isolation, whereas CD8+ TEMRA cells were enriched by FACS. Blood was collected in EDTA tubes and processed within 24 hours, with PBMCs isolated through density gradient centrifugation. PBMCs intended for TCR sequencing were frozen in liquid nitrogen and were later thawed in a 37 degrees C water bath. The sorted or isolated CD4+, CD8+ and CD8+ TEMRA cells reached a purity of at least 90%. RNA was extracted using the RNeasy kit, and about 0.5 to 1 ug of the RNA was reverse transcribed with random hexamers. The immunoSEQ multiplex PCR assay, covering 54 Vbeta and 13 Jbeta segments, was used to amplify TCR beta CDR3 regions. Bias from PCR amplification was corrected by using a synthetic template baseline for primer optimization and for computational correction. As for the authors' bioinformatics: Reads were annotated to V, D and J genes according to IMGT and were analyzed with immunoSEQ Analyzer, with only productive sequences retained. To calculate clonality, Shannon entropy was normalized by log2 of the number of productive unique sequences and then subtracted from one. Public and private clones were assessed among the 100 most prevalent clones of each patient and control. A clone was defined as Susac-specific if it was absent from the healthy and MS cohorts, from around 960 published viral clones and from other ImmuneACCESS disease sequences. Clones were called with MiXCR by TCRdb after fastp trimmed the public reads at Q25, and only in-frame beta chains were retained. Identical CDR3 proteins give one entry, which carries the most common genes and DNA. These V and J calls rely on TCRdb rather than the paper's analysis. The sample has approximately 100,000 distinct CDR3 sequences on record, 85% to 95% of them singletons. The ten biggest clones cover over 0.1% of the sample.

About this clonotype itself: Its binding antigen is unknown. No much larger clone is present one base from it, and per-base qualities are unavailable.

Via the germline V gene, CDR1 is SGDLS and CDR2 YYNGEE. V is trimmed back by 4 bases and J by 4 bases, and the junction contains 9 bases that no gene match accounts for. CDR3 length: 16 amino acids, cysteine to phenylalanine. This entry keeps only the CDR3 DNA: 48 bases, framed from base 1. The sequence was obtained from a human donor in good health. The V and J genes are TRBV9 and TRBJ2-3; 10 central bases correspond to TRBD2. Sequenced material: CD8+ T cells from PBMCs. CDR3 sequence: CASSLTASGSSDTQYF. The nucleotide sequence is TGTGCCAGCAGCCTGACCGCTAGCGGGAGCTCAGATACGCAGTATTTT.